The TCR beta chain under discussion was sequenced for a study of blood T cell repertoires in COVID-19. Sequencing was performed with immunoSEQ multiplex PCR; in TCRdb, only in-frame clones are kept and a portion is missing. The sample lists about 190,000 clones, 80% to 85% seen once, with 3.2% in the top ten. Self-reported history from a screening survey and questionnaire set each donor's cohort. This CDR3 spans 16 amino acids. Germline V gene sequence: CDR1 SGHDT, CDR2 YYEEEE. Trimming shortened V by 0 bases and J by 0 bases, and 12 bases separated the two germline ends. This sequence was found in a woman aged 30 to 39 who had been exposed to COVID-19. The sequenced material came from PBMCs or T cells enriched from blood (not recorded which). The rearrangement uses TRBV5-6 and TRBJ1-1, with D tentatively TRBD1 (6 bases). CDR3 sequence: CASSLASGTMNTEAFF. The CDR3 DNA is TGTGCCAGCAGCTTGGCCAGCGGGACAATGAACACTGAAGCTTTCTTT. The full variable domain, with the rest looked up from reference TRBV5-6 and TRBJ1-1, is DAGVTQSPTHLIKTRGQQVTLRCSPKSGHDTVSWYQQALGQGPQFIFQYYEEEERQRGNFPDRFSGHQFPNYSSELNVNALLLGDSALYLCASSLASGTMNTEAFFGQGTRLTVV.